Below are 32 T cell receptor beta chains sequenced from a single sample in a study of blood T cell repertoires in COVID-19. Using immunoSEQ multiplex PCR, the repertoire was profiled, and TCRdb retains in-frame clones only, with some absent. Of about 300,000 clones listed, 70% to 90% were seen once; the top ten hold over 2%. The sample was PBMCs or T cells enriched from blood (not recorded which). The receptors shown here come from a man in his thirties or forties who had recovered from COVID-19.

The V call is TRBV4-3, the J call TRBJ1-2, with 8 bases matching TRBD1. This CDR3 is built from 14 residues. CDR1 is LGHNA, CDR2 YSLEER, per germline. Germline trimming cut 4 bases from V and 4 bases from J; bases unmatched to any gene: 5. The CDR3 spells CASSPTGTGYGYTF. CDR3 DNA sequence: TGCGCCAGCAGCCCTACCGGGACAGGCTATGGCTACACCTTC.

This chain joins TRBV27 and TRBJ1-2; 7 bases are a match to TRBD1. The V gene end was trimmed by 0 bases and the J gene end by 9 bases; junction bases not matched to a gene: 7. Looked up from germline, CDR1 is MNHEY and CDR2 is SMNVEV (reference sequence). CDR3 length: 14 amino acids. CDR3 residues: CASSLSWQGERYTF. CDR3 nucleotide sequence: TGTGCCAGCAGTTTATCCTGGCAGGGGGAGCGCTACACCTTC.

The chain links TRBV5-1 to TRBJ1-2, with 9 positions matching TRBD1. Germline V CDR1 and CDR2: SGHRS, YFSETQ. The CDR3 contains 15 residues. V dropped 4 bases and J dropped 4; count of bases not matched to a gene: 8. In nucleotides, the CDR3 is TGCGCCAGCAGCGCCCCGGGACAGGGACCCTATGGCTACACCTTC. Protein: CASSAPGQGPYGYTF.

V is TRBV7-9 and J is TRBJ1-4, with a tentative D call TRBD1 (5 bases). Trimming took off 5 bases at V and 8 bases at J, with 21 bases between the two ends. Germline-derived CDR1 and CDR2 are SEHNR and FQNEAQ (reference sequence). This CDR3 has 16 amino acids. CDR3 in amino acids: CASSLGVSGAREKLFF. The CDR3 coding sequence is TGTGCCAGCAGCCTAGGAGTGAGCGGGGCACGGGAAAAACTGTTTTTT. The full variable domain, its missing parts supplied by reference TRBV7-9 and TRBJ1-4, is DTGVSQNPRHKITKRGQNVTFRCDPISEHNRLYWYRQTLGQGPEFLTYFQNEAQLEKSRLLSDRFSAERPKGSFSTLEIQRTEQGDSAMYLCASSLGVSGAREKLFFGSGTQLSVL.

CDR3 bases: TGTGCCAGCAGCAGGCTGTCAGGAAGGCGGGGGCCGAACTACGAGCAGTACTTC. Translating it yields CASSRLSGRRGPNYEQYF. The rearrangement links TRBV7-8 to TRBJ2-7; perhaps TRBD2 as D (7 bases). The V end lost 5 bases, the J end lost 3 bases, and 26 bases lay between the germline ends. Germline V CDR1 and CDR2: SGHVS, FQNEAQ. This CDR3 spans 18 amino acids.

This chain links TRBV29-1 with TRBJ2-1; D perhaps matches TRBD1 (6 bases). The CDR3 has 15 residues. Germline V gene lookup returns CDR1 SQVTM and CDR2 ANQGSEA. V dropped 0 bases and J dropped 6 bases, with 15 bases sitting between them. DNA of the CDR3: TGCAGCGTTGAAGAACGGGTGGGGACATTCAATGAGCAGTTCTTC. It translates to CSVEERVGTFNEQFF.

The rearrangement uses TRBV4-2 and TRBJ2-1, with D possibly matching TRBD2 (5 bases). V was cut by 0 bases and J by 4 bases, with 10 bases left in between. The CDR3 contains 15 residues. Germline CDR1 is LGHNA and CDR2 is YNFKEQ. The CDR3 sequence is CASSQERASYNEQFF. The CDR3 bases are TGTGCCAGCAGCCAAGAGCGGGCCTCATACAATGAGCAGTTCTTC.

CDR3: CATTFGSGKLFF. Written as DNA, the CDR3 is TGTGCCACCACTTTTGGCTCGGGAAAACTGTTTTTT. The gene calls are TRBV15 and TRBJ1-4, with D uncertain. CDR1 and CDR2 from the germline V gene are LNHNV and YYDKDF (reference sequence). The CDR3 spans 12 residues. The V and J ends lost 7 bases and 10 bases respectively, with 13 bases between them.

This clone was recorded only once. The chain carries TRBV27 and TRBJ1-6; D is unresolved. Trimming took off 4 bases at V and 6 bases at J, with 16 bases between the two ends. The CDR3 contains 16 residues. CDR1 and CDR2 from the germline V gene are MNHEY and SMNVEV (reference sequence). The CDR3 bases are TGTGCCAGCAGTTCCCCCCCCAGGAACCCTAATTCACCCCTCCACTTT. Translating gives CASSSPPRNPNSPLHF.

CDR3 in amino acids: CASSLASAGQETQYF. The CDR3 DNA follows: TGTGCCAGCAGCTTAGCGAGTGCAGGCCAAGAGACCCAGTACTTC. The genes are TRBV11-1 and TRBJ2-5; no clear D. The CDR3 length is 15 residues. From germline, CDR1 is SGHAT and CDR2 FQDESV (reference sequence). V was shortened by 0 bases and J by 1 base, with 9 bases between the two germline ends.

V gene TRBV5-5 combines with J gene TRBJ2-3, with 9 bases lining up with TRBD2. V shed 1 base and J 2 bases; nucleotides not matched to a gene: 5. The CDR3 covers 16 residues. The germline V gene encodes CDR1 SGHKS and CDR2 YYEKEE (reference sequence). The CDR3 nucleotides read TGTGCCAGCAGCTTGTGGGAGCGGGGGGTCACAGATACGCAGTATTTT. Its protein product is CASSLWERGVTDTQYF.

J is TRBJ1-1 and V is TRBV2, with D perhaps matching TRBD1 (6 bases). The V gene lost 6 bases and the J gene lost 2 bases, with 10 bases spanning the gap. This CDR3 has 13 residues. Germline lookup yields CDR1 SNHLY and CDR2 FYNNEI. CDR3 amino acids: CASRGTRNTEAFF. The DNA for the CDR3 is TGTGCCAGCAGGGGGACAAGAAACACTGAAGCTTTCTTT.

This chain connects TRBV13 to TRBJ2-7; 9 bases line up with TRBD1. The CDR3 length is 14 residues. V lost 5 bases to trimming and J lost 2 bases; unmatched junction nucleotides: 4. Germline CDR1 and CDR2: PRHDT and FYEKMQ (reference sequence). The CDR3 region has the DNA TGTGCCAGCAGCGTCCGGGACAGGGCCTACGAGCAGTACTTC. Protein product: CASSVRDRAYEQYF.

This clone was recorded only once. The chain uses TRBV12-3 or TRBV12-4 and TRBJ1-2; D is uncertain. The CDR3 loop spans 12 amino acids. V dropped 4 bases and J dropped 1 base, with 4 bases sitting between them. The CDR3 DNA follows: TGTGCCAGCAGTTCTCTTAACTATGGCTACACCTTC. It translates to CASSSLNYGYTF.

This sequence joins TRBV5-1 and TRBJ2-1, with D unresolved. CDR1 SGHRS and CDR2 YFSETQ come from the germline V gene. V gave up 0 bases and J gave up 0 bases, with 7 bases separating them. The CDR3 length is 15 residues. The CDR3 here is CASSLGDFSYNEQFF. The DNA of the CDR3 is TGCGCCAGCAGCTTGGGAGATTTCTCCTACAATGAGCAGTTCTTC.

This chain connects TRBV10-3 to TRBJ1-1; 8 bases agree with TRBD1. V shed 10 bases, J shed 10 bases, and the junction held 11 bases outside the gene matches. The CDR3 runs 12 residues. Germline V lookup: CDR1 ENHRY, CDR2 SYGVKD. The CDR3 region has the DNA TGTGCCACCGGGGTGGGACAGGTATTAGCTTTCTTT. It yields the protein CATGVGQVLAFF.

The chain combines TRBV20-1 with TRBJ2-3, with D maybe TRBD1 (6 bases). V dropped 3 bases and J dropped 6 bases, with 13 bases sitting between them. The CDR3 spans 13 residues. From germline, CDR1 is DFQATT and CDR2 SNEGSKA (reference sequence). In DNA, the CDR3 is TGCAGTGCTAGTACCAGGGGTTTGGATACGCAGTATTTT. Protein sequence: CSASTRGLDTQYF.

The rearrangement links TRBV4-1 to TRBJ1-2, with 8 nucleotides matching TRBD1. V shed 6 bases and J 8 bases; nucleotides not matched to a gene: 8. The CDR3 loop spans 13 amino acids. The germline V gene has CDR1 MGHRA and CDR2 YSYEKL. CDR3 sequence (DNA): TGCGCCAGCAGAGATAAGACAGGGGCCGGCTACACCTTC. Translated, it gives CASRDKTGAGYTF.

The rearrangement joins TRBV7-2 to TRBJ1-1; the D is unclear. CDR3 size: 15 residues. V was cut by 0 bases and J by 3 bases, with 11 bases left in between. Germline CDR1 reads SGHTA; CDR2 reads FQGNSA. CDR3 loop: CASSLAAGYYTEAFF. In nucleotides, the CDR3 is TGTGCCAGCAGCTTAGCAGCAGGCTACTACACTGAAGCTTTCTTT.

This chain connects TRBV5-1 to TRBJ1-2, with D perhaps TRBD1 (5 bases). The CDR3 covers 15 residues. Looked up from germline, CDR1 is SGHRS and CDR2 is YFSETQ. V was shortened by 4 bases and J by 5 bases, with 18 bases between the two germline ends. This CDR3 is CASSPTGRGPYGYTF. In nucleotides, the CDR3 is TGCGCCAGCAGCCCGACGGGGAGGGGTCCTTATGGCTACACCTTC.

This clone was detected only a few times. This sequence joins TRBV20-1 and TRBJ1-4, with TRBD1 matching over 8 bases. Looked up from germline, CDR1 is DFQATT and CDR2 is SNEGSKA (reference sequence). With 3 bases clipped from V and 8 bases from J, the junction kept 14 bases outside the gene matches. The CDR3 has 16 residues. The CDR3 here is CSASRLTGTGGEKLFF. CDR3 DNA: TGCAGTGCTAGTCGCTTAACCGGGACAGGTGGAGAAAAACTGTTTTTT.

This rearrangement joins TRBV5-1 to TRBJ1-2, with TRBD1 matching 7 bases. This CDR3 is built from 14 residues. The trim removed 3 bases at V and 5 bases at J, leaving 7 bases unmatched. Looked up from germline, CDR1 is SGHRS and CDR2 is YFSETQ. As DNA, the CDR3 is TGCGCCAGCAGCTCCCTGGGACAGTCATATGGCTACACCTTC. As protein: CASSSLGQSYGYTF.

This clone was picked up one time. The V gene is TRBV30, the J gene TRBJ1-2; no clear D. The V end was cut by 3 bases, the J end by 6 bases, with 14 bases between. The CDR3 sequence is 13 residues long. CDR1 GTSNPN and CDR2 SVGIG come from the germline V gene (reference sequence). The CDR3 DNA follows: TGTGCCTGGAGGACTCCACCTTTAGATGGCTACACCTTC. Protein product: CAWRTPPLDGYTF. Full variable domain (outside the CDR3, taken from reference TRBV30 and TRBJ1-2): SQTIHQWPATLVQPVGSPLSLECTVEGTSNPNLYWYRQAAGRGLQLLFYSVGIGQISSEVPQNLSASRPQDRQFILSSKKLLLSDSGFYLCAWRTPPLDGYTFGSGTRLTVV.

The rearrangement joins TRBV5-1 to TRBJ2-5; no reliable D call. Germline lookup yields CDR1 SGHRS and CDR2 YFSETQ. CDR3 length equals 13 residues. The V gene lost 3 bases and the J gene lost 3 bases, with 9 bases spanning the gap. The CDR3 is CASSSPYEETQYF. DNA for the CDR3: TGCGCCAGCAGCTCGCCCTACGAAGAGACCCAGTACTTC.

The J gene is TRBJ1-1, the V gene TRBV11-2; D may be TRBD1 (5 bases). This CDR3 comprises 14 residues. Germline values: CDR1 SGHAT, CDR2 FQNNGV. V was trimmed by 1 base and J by 1 base, leaving 7 bases between them. This CDR3 reads CASSLVRANTEAFF. Here the CDR3 DNA reads TGTGCCAGCAGCTTAGTCAGGGCGAACACTGAAGCTTTCTTT. The whole variable domain, remainder taken from reference TRBV11-2 and TRBJ1-1, is EAGVAQSPRYKIIEKRQSVAFWCNPISGHATLYWYQQILGQGPKLLIQFQNNGVVDDSQLPKDRFSAERLKGVDSTLKIQPAKLEDSAVYLCASSLVRANTEAFFGQGTRLTVV.

The J gene is TRBJ2-5, the V gene TRBV30; TRBD2 agrees at 9 bases. Germline loops: CDR1 GTSNPN, CDR2 SVGIG (reference sequence). J gave up 2 bases and V 1 base, and 8 bases lay outside the gene matches. This CDR3 has 16 amino acids. The CDR3 spells CAWSAISGGRQETQYF. In DNA, the CDR3 is TGTGCCTGGAGTGCTATTAGCGGGGGCCGGCAAGAGACCCAGTACTTC.

V is TRBV5-6 and J is TRBJ1-2; maybe TRBD1 (5 bases). V was clipped by 2 bases and J by 3 bases, with 14 bases between them. Germline CDR1 and CDR2: SGHDT and YYEEEE. The CDR3 contains 15 residues. The CDR3 DNA reads TGTGCCAGCAGCTTTCCCGGCCAGGGATACTATGGCTACACCTTC. This codes for CASSFPGQGYYGYTF.

The rearrangement links TRBV19 to TRBJ2-2; maybe TRBD2 (6 bases). V was cut by 6 bases and J by 3 bases, with 17 bases left in between. CDR3 size: 16 residues. Germline lookup yields CDR1 LNHDA and CDR2 SQIVND (reference sequence). The CDR3 nucleotides read TGTGCCAGTAGCGCCCGGCGGGGTCGCGACACCGGGGAGCTGTTTTTT. The encoded protein is CASSARRGRDTGELFF.

The rearrangement joins TRBV9 to TRBJ2-5; 10 positions match TRBD2. Germline-derived CDR1 and CDR2 are SGDLS and YYNGEE. The CDR3 extends over 15 amino acids. V lost 3 bases, J lost 5 bases, and 7 bases stayed unmatched. The CDR3 coding sequence is TGTGCCAGCAGCGGGGGGACTAGCGCACAGGAGACCCAGTACTTC. As protein: CASSGGTSAQETQYF.

The chain couples TRBV30 to TRBJ2-6; 8 bases fit TRBD1. V trimming: 1 base; J trimming: 5 bases; junction bases outside the gene matches: 7. The CDR3 is made up of 16 amino acids. The V gene's germline CDR1 is GTSNPN and CDR2 SVGIG (reference sequence). This CDR3 is CAWSAGGNVRANVLTF. The CDR3 bases are TGTGCCTGGAGTGCAGGGGGCAATGTAAGGGCCAACGTCCTGACTTTC.

The rearrangement links TRBV13 to TRBJ2-7, with D unclear. This CDR3 has 11 residues. V lost 4 bases and J 2 bases, leaving 3 bases between the germline ends. The germline V gene has CDR1 PRHDT and CDR2 FYEKMQ (reference sequence). Here the CDR3 reads CASSSPYEQYF. In DNA form, the CDR3 reads TGTGCCAGCAGCTCTCCCTACGAGCAGTACTTC.

This rearrangement joins TRBV19 to TRBJ1-3; D remains unclear. Per the germline V gene, CDR1 is LNHDA and CDR2 is SQIVND (reference sequence). This CDR3 region has 15 residues. Trimming cost V 5 bases and J 0 bases, with 11 bases left between them. The CDR3 DNA sequence: TGTGCCAGTAGTGCTCAGTCCGTCTCTGGAAACACCATATATTTT. This encodes CASSAQSVSGNTIYF.